The 15 T cell receptor beta chains in this list originate from one sample, sequenced in a study of cytomegalovirus exposure and HLA in healthy donors. The PCR employed 60 Vbeta primers together with 13 Jbeta primers. The table came from immunoSEQ multiplex PCR; TCRdb's copy has only in-frame clones and leaves some out. The table records 150,000 to 200,000 clones, approximately 71% of them present only once. The sample consisted of PBMCs. The source of these receptors is a girl aged 10 to 17 in good health and CMV-seronegative.

The chain is built from TRBV5-1 and TRBJ2-7; 11 nucleotides line up with TRBD2. The CDR3 is 14 amino acids. Germline values: CDR1 SGHRS, CDR2 YFSETQ. J lost 6 bases, V lost 0 bases, and 2 bases had no gene match. The CDR3 protein is CASSLVLAGAEQYF. The CDR3 DNA is TGCGCCAGCAGCTTGGTACTAGCGGGGGCCGAGCAGTACTTC.

V and J are TRBV6-1 and TRBJ1-2; tentatively, D is TRBD1 (5 bases). CDR1 is MNHNS and CDR2 is SASEGT in the germline V gene. CDR3 length: 12 amino acids. V was trimmed by 7 bases and J by 4 bases, leaving 10 bases between them. In DNA form, the CDR3 reads TGTGCCAGCATGACAGTTACCTATGGCTACACCTTC. Translated, it gives CASMTVTYGYTF.

The chain employs TRBV7-6 and TRBJ1-6, with D possibly TRBD1 on 6 matching bases. Between the trimmed V and J ends, which lost 6 bases and 9 bases, there was a span of 12 bases. There are 13 residues in the CDR3. CDR1 SGHVS and CDR2 FNYEAQ come from the germline V gene. CDR3 in amino acids: CASSLQGGSPLHF. For the CDR3, the DNA is TGTGCCAGCAGTTTACAGGGCGGTTCACCCCTCCACTTT.

The chain has TRBV5-1 and TRBJ2-7, with D hard to call. Germline V gene lookup returns CDR1 SGHRS and CDR2 YFSETQ. The CDR3 extends over 12 amino acids. V shed 0 bases and J shed 3 bases, with 4 bases lying between them. CDR3 nucleotides: TGCGCCAGCAGCTTGGACTTCTACGAGCAGTACTTC. Translating gives CASSLDFYEQYF.

This clone was seen a handful of times. J is TRBJ2-7 and V is TRBV6-1; 10 nucleotides align to TRBD2. Germline CDR1 and CDR2: MNHNS and SASEGT. J gave up 4 bases and V 6 bases, and 9 bases lay outside the gene matches. The CDR3 is 15 amino acids. CDR3 loop: CASRPLSGGLYEQYF. The DNA of the CDR3 is TGTGCCAGCAGACCTCTTAGCGGGGGGCTTTACGAGCAGTACTTC.

This chain uses TRBV27 with TRBJ1-1, with 7 bases that match TRBD1. The V gene's germline CDR1 is MNHEY and CDR2 SMNVEV (reference sequence). There are 14 residues in the CDR3. J was trimmed by 7 bases and V by 5 bases; bases with no gene match: 10. CDR3 region: CASSLRGVANEAFF. CDR3 DNA sequence: TGTGCCAGCAGTCTCAGGGGGGTAGCCAATGAAGCTTTCTTT.

The chain is built from TRBV7-9 and TRBJ1-5; 7 bases fit TRBD1. Germline values: CDR1 SEHNR, CDR2 FQNEAQ (reference sequence). The CDR3 runs to 15 residues. Unmatched junction bases numbered 3, after V lost 1 base and J lost 3 bases. CDR3: CASSLGGTVNQPQHF. CDR3 coding DNA: TGTGCCAGCAGCTTAGGAGGGACAGTCAATCAGCCCCAGCATTTT.

This chain connects TRBV6-1 to TRBJ1-2; possibly TRBD1 for D (5 bases). Germline CDR1 and CDR2: MNHNS and SASEGT. The CDR3 has 15 amino acids. Trimming left V 1 base short and J 7 bases short, with 16 bases between. The chain's CDR3 is CASSEGDSPLAGYTF. CDR3 sequence (DNA): TGTGCCAGCAGTGAAGGAGACAGCCCACTTGCTGGCTACACCTTC.

This clone was counted a few times. The V call is TRBV10-3, the J call TRBJ2-7, with D tentatively TRBD2 (6 bases). Trimming left V 6 bases short and J 0 bases short, with 15 bases between. Germline lookup yields CDR1 ENHRY and CDR2 SYGVKD. There are 15 residues in the CDR3. In DNA, the CDR3 is TGTGCCATCAGAGCCGGGACTGCTAGCTCCTACGAGCAGTACTTC. It encodes CAIRAGTASSYEQYF.

CDR3 loop: CAWSSRKNEKLFF. In DNA, the CDR3 is TGTGCCTGGAGTAGCAGGAAGAATGAAAAACTGTTTTTT. The chain is built from TRBV30 and TRBJ1-4; unclear D gene. CDR1 and CDR2 (germline): GTSNPN, SVGIG (reference sequence). Trimming removed 2 bases from V and 5 bases from J, with 9 bases in between. The CDR3 covers 13 residues. The variable domain in full, with the rest retrieved from reference TRBV30 and TRBJ1-4, is SQTIHQWPATLVQPVGSPLSLECTVEGTSNPNLYWYRQAAGRGLQLLFYSVGIGQISSEVPQNLSASRPQDRQFILSSKKLLLSDSGFYLCAWSSRKNEKLFFGSGTQLSVL.

V gene TRBV6-1 combines with J gene TRBJ2-7; TRBD1 is a possible D gene (6 bases). Germline loops: CDR1 MNHNS, CDR2 SASEGT. Trimming left V 2 bases short and J 7 bases short, with 15 bases between. This CDR3 is built from 14 residues. The CDR3 coding sequence is TGTGCCAGCAGTGAATGGGGGCGAGGAGGAGAGCAGTACTTC. Its translation is CASSEWGRGGEQYF.

J is TRBJ1-2 and V is TRBV28; a weak D match, TRBD1 (6 bases). CDR1 is MDHEN and CDR2 is SYDVKM in the germline V gene. This CDR3 is built from 14 residues. V lost 2 bases and J 4 bases, leaving 11 bases between the germline ends. The chain's CDR3 is CASSLLDSFYGYTF. The CDR3 nucleotides are TGTGCCAGCAGTTTACTGGACAGCTTCTATGGCTACACCTTC.

The V gene is TRBV4-2, the J gene TRBJ2-5; 8 bases are shared with TRBD2. Trimming cost V 3 bases and J 4 bases; bases outside gene matches: 7. Germline V gene lookup returns CDR1 LGHNA and CDR2 YNFKEQ. The CDR3 has 15 residues. CDR3 bases: TGTGCCAGCAGCCAGGCCGGGACTAGTCGAGAGACCCAGTACTTC. Amino acids: CASSQAGTSRETQYF.

CDR3 in DNA: TGTGCCAGCCGCTCGTCCTACGAGCAGTACTTC. Translating gives CASRSSYEQYF. This chain connects TRBV5-5 to TRBJ2-7; no clear D. CDR3 length: 11 residues. Germline CDR1 SGHKS, CDR2 YYEKEE (reference sequence). With 7 bases removed from V and 1 base from J, the gap between germline ends came to 6 bases.

The rearrangement joins TRBV9 to TRBJ1-1; D uncertain. The CDR3 contains 17 residues. Trimming took 4 bases from V and 0 from J, leaving 19 bases between them. Per germline, CDR1 SGDLS and CDR2 YYNGEE. This CDR3 is CASSPGSLPRMNTEAFF. As DNA, the CDR3 is TGTGCCAGCAGCCCAGGAAGCCTACCCAGGATGAACACTGAAGCTTTCTTT.